This is a list of T cell receptor beta chains from one sample in a study of shared clonotypes between healthy human individuals. Profiled with immunoSEQ multiplex PCR; TCRdb holds only in-frame clones, not every one. The sample consists of about 490,000 clones, 79% of them appearing once. Sequencing was performed on PBMCs. Receptors originate from a woman between 40 and 55 years old in good health. Some clones in this sample may be carry-over from other donors' samples. The CDR3 runs from the conserved cysteine through the conserved F or W. Each record gives: CDR3 DNA, CDR3 protein, clone size, J gene, V gene, D gene. The D gene is left open where the match is weak. Only some rows state a clone size, as once, few, many or a class for expanded clones.

TGTGCCAGCAGTGAATTGGGACAGGGATGGTACACCGGGGAGCTGTTTTTT,CASSELGQGWYTGELFF,NA,TRBJ2-2,TRBV6-1,TRBD1
TGTGCCAGCAGTGAAATACTAGCACCGTACTTC,CASSEILAPYF,NA,TRBJ2-7,TRBV2,NA
TGTGCCAGTAGGGAAGCCGGGACAGTTGAAAAACTGTTTTTT,CASREAGTVEKLFF,NA,TRBJ1-4,TRBV19,TRBD1
TGTGCCAGCAGTCGCCCACTAGCGGGATACTACGAGCAGTACTTC,CASSRPLAGYYEQYF,NA,TRBJ2-7,TRBV6-6,TRBD2
TGTGCCATCAGTAGCGGAATTAGCACAGATACGCAGTATTTT,CAISSGISTDTQYF,NA,TRBJ2-3,TRBV10-3,NA
TGTGCCACCAGCAGGAGCCCTTCGCCAGCTCAGCCCCAGCATTTT,CATSRSPSPAQPQHF,NA,TRBJ1-5,TRBV15,NA
TGTGCCAGCAGCCAAACTACAGGGGGCCAGGGAGGCTACACATTC,CASSQTTGGQGGYTF,NA,TRBJ1-2,TRBV7-2,TRBD1
TGTGCCAGCAGTCTGGGACAGGTCAACACCGGGGAGCTGTTTTTT,CASSLGQVNTGELFF,NA,TRBJ2-2,TRBV28,TRBD1
TGTGCCAGCAGCGATCCCCGGACAGGGGGGCACACTGAAGCTTTCTTT,CASSDPRTGGHTEAFF,NA,TRBJ1-1,TRBV5-4,TRBD1
TGCAGCGTTGCTGGGCGGGAGTTGGGTCCTGGGAGGTTCAATGAGCAGTTCTTC,CSVAGRELGPGRFNEQFF,NA,TRBJ2-1,TRBV29-1,TRBD2
TGCGCCAGCAGCTTAGCGGGGCGCACCGGGGAGCTGTTTTTT,CASSLAGRTGELFF,many,TRBJ2-2,TRBV4-1,TRBD2
TGCGCCAGCAGCTTGTCGGCCAGGGGTTACGAGCAGTACTTC,CASSLSARGYEQYF,NA,TRBJ2-7,TRBV5-1,NA
TGTGCCAGTAGTATGTTGGGCTTGGGCAATCAGCCCCAGCATTTT,CASSMLGLGNQPQHF,NA,TRBJ1-5,TRBV19,NA
TGTGCCAGCAGTCCCCGGACAGGTTCCTCCTACGAGCAGTACTTC,CASSPRTGSSYEQYF,NA,TRBJ2-7,TRBV6-1,TRBD1
TGTGCCAGCAGCTTGGGGCAGACAGGGTACGGTGAAGCTTTCTTT,CASSLGQTGYGEAFF,once,TRBJ1-1,TRBV5-4,TRBD1
TGTGCCAGCAGCGTACAGAACGAGCAGTACTTC,CASSVQNEQYF,NA,TRBJ2-7,TRBV9,NA
TGTGCCAGCAGTTCCCCCGACAGAAACACTGAAGCTTTCTTT,CASSSPDRNTEAFF,once,TRBJ1-1,TRBV28,NA